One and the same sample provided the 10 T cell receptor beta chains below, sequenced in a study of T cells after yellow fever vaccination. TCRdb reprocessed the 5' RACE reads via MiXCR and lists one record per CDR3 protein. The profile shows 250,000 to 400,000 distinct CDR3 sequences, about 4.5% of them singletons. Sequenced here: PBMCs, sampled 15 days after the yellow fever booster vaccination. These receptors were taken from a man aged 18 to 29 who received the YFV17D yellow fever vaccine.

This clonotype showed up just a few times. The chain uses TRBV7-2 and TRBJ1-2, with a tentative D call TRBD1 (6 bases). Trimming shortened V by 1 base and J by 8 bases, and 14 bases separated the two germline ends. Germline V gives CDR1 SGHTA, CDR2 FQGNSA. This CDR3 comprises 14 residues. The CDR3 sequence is CASSLDTGNDGYTF. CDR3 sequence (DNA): TGTGCCAGCAGCTTAGACACAGGGAACGACGGCTACACCTTC. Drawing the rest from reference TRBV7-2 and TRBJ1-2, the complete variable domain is GAGVSQSPSNKVTEKGKDVELRCDPISGHTALYWYRQSLGQGLEFLIYFQGNSAPDKSGLPSDRFSAERTGGSVSTLTIQRTQQEDSAVYLCASSLDTGNDGYTFGSGTRLTVV.

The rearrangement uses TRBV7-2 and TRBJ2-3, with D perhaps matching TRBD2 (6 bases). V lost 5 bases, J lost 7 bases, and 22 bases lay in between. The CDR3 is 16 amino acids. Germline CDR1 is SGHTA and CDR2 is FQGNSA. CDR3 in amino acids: CASSQSLAGAGNTQYF. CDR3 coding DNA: TGTGCCAGCAGCCAAAGCCTAGCCGGGGCGGGAAATACGCAGTATTTT. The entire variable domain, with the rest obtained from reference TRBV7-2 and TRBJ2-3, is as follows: GAGVSQSPSNKVTEKGKDVELRCDPISGHTALYWYRQSLGQGLEFLIYFQGNSAPDKSGLPSDRFSAERTGGSVSTLTIQRTQQEDSAVYLCASSQSLAGAGNTQYFGPGTRLTVL.

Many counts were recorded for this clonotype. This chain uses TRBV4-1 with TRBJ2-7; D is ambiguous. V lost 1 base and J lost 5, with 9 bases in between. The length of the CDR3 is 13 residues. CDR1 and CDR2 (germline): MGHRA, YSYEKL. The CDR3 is CASSQAPLHEQYV. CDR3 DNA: TGCGCCAGCAGCCAAGCCCCCCTACACGAGCAGTACGTC.

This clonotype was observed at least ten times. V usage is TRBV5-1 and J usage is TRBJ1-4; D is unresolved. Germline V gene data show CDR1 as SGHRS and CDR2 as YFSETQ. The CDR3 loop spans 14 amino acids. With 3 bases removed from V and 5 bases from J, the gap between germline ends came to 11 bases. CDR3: CASSSGPPNEKLFF. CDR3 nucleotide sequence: TGCGCCAGCAGCTCTGGACCGCCGAATGAAAAACTGTTTTTT.

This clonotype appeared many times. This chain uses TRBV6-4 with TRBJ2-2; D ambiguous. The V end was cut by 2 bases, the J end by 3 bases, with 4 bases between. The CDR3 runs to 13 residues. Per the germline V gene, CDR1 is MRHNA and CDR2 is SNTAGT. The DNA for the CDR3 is TGTGCCAGCAGTGACGGATACACCGGGGAGCTGTTTTTT. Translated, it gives CASSDGYTGELFF.

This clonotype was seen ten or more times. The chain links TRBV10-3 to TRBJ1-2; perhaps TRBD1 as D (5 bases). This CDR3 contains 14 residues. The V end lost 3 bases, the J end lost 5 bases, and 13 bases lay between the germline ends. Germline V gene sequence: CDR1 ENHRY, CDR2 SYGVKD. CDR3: CAISDRGRGYGYTF. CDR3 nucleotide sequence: TGTGCCATCAGTGATCGGGGGAGAGGGTATGGCTACACCTTC.

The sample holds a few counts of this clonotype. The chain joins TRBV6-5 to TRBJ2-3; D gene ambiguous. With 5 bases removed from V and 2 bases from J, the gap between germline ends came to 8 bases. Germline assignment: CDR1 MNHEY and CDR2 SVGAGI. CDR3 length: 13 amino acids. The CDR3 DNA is TGTGCCAGCAGTCCAAAGCTCACAGATACGCAGTATTTT. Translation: CASSPKLTDTQYF.

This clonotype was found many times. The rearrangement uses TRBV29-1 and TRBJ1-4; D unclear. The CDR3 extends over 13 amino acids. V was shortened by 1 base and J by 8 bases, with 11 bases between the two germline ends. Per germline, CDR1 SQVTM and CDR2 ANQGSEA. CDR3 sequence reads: CSVEAPGSEKLFF. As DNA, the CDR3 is TGCAGCGTTGAAGCCCCGGGCTCGGAAAAACTGTTTTTT.

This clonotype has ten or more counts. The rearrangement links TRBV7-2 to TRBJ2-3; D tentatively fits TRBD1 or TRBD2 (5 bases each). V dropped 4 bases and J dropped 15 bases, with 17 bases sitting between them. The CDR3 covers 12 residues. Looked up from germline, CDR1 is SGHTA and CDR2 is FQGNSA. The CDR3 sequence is CASSSLSRGFYF. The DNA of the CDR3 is TGTGCCAGCAGCTCCTTGTCTCGGGGCTTCTATTTT.

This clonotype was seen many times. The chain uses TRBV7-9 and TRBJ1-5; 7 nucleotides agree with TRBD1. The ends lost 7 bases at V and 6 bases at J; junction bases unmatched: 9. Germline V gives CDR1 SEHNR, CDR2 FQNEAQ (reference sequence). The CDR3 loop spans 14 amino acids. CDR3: CASTRQGSGQPQHF. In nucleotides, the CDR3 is TGTGCCAGCACCCGACAGGGTTCGGGTCAGCCCCAGCATTTT.